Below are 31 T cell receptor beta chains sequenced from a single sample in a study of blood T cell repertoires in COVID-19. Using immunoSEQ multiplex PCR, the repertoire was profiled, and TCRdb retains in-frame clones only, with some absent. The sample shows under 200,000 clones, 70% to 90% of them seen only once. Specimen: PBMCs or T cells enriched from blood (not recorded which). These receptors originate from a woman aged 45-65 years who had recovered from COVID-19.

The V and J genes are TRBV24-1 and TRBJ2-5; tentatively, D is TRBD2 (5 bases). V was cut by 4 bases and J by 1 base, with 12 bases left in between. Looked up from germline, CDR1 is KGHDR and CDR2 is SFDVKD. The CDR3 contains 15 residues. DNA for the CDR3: TGTGCCACCAGTGAAGGTTTCGGGATCCAAGAGACCCAGTACTTC. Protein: CATSEGFGIQETQYF.

The CDR3 nucleotides read TGTGCCAGCAGCTTACAGGGCAGGGGGTACGAGCAGTACTTC. Translation: CASSLQGRGYEQYF. The V gene is TRBV11-2, the J gene TRBJ2-7; 7 nucleotides line up with TRBD1. Germline V gene sequence: CDR1 SGHAT, CDR2 FQNNGV. This CDR3 region has 14 residues. Losses at the gene ends were 2 bases for V and 4 bases for J; bases not matched to a gene: 5.

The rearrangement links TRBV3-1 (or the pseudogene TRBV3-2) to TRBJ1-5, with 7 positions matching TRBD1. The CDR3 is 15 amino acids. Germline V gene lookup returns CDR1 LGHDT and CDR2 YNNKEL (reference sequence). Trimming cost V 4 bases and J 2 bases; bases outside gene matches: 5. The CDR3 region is CASSRTGFGNQPQHF. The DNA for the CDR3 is TGTGCCAGCAGCCGGACAGGTTTTGGCAATCAGCCCCAGCATTTT.

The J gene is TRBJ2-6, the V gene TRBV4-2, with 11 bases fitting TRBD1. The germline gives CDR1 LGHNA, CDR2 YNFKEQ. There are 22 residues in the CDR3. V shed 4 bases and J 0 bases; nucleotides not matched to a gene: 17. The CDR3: CASSRLGTGGTGILSGANVLTF. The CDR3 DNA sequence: TGTGCCAGCAGCCGCCTCGGGACAGGGGGGACGGGAATCCTCTCTGGGGCCAACGTCCTGACTTTC.

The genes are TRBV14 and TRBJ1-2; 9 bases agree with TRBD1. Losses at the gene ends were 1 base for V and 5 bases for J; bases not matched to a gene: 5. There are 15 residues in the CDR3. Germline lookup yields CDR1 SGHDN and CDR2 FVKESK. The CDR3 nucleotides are TGTGCCAGCAGCCAAGGGTGGGGACAGGGTTATGGCTACACCTTC. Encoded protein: CASSQGWGQGYGYTF. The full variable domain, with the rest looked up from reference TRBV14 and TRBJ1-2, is EAGVTQFPSHSVIEKGQTVTLRCDPISGHDNLYWYRRVMGKEIKFLLHFVKESKQDESGMPNNRFLAERTGGTYSTLKVQPAELEDSGVYFCASSQGWGQGYGYTFGSGTRLTVV.

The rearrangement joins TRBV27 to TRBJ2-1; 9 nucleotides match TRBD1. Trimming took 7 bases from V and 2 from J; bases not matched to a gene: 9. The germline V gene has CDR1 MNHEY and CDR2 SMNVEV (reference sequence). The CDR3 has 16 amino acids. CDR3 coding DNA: TGTGCCAGCATCCTCCGGGGGACAGGGCCCTACAATGAGCAGTTCTTC. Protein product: CASILRGTGPYNEQFF.

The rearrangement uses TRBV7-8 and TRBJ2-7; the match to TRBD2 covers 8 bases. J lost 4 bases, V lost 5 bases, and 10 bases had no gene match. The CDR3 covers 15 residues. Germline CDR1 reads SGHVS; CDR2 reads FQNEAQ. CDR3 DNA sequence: TGTGCCAGCAGCAGCAGCGGGGGCCCTGGGTACGAGCAGTACTTC. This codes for CASSSSGGPGYEQYF.

CDR3 in amino acids: CASRPWTGVDSPLHF. DNA for the CDR3: TGTGCAAGTCGCCCGTGGACAGGGGTGGATTCACCCCTCCACTTT. The chain couples TRBV12-2 to TRBJ1-6; TRBD1, the table's D call, was not compared with the DNA. TRBV12-2 is designated a pseudogene. The CDR3 runs 15 residues.

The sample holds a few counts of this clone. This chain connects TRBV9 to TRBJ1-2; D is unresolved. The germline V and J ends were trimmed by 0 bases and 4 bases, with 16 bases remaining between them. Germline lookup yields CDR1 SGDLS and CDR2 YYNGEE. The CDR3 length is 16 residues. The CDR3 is CASSVGRSLSTYGYTF. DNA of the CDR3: TGTGCCAGCAGCGTAGGAAGATCCTTGAGCACCTATGGCTACACCTTC.

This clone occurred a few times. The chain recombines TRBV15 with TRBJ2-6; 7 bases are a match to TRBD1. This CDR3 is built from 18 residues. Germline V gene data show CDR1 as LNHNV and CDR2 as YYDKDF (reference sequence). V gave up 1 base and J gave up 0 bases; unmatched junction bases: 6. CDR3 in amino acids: CATSRARTGASGANVLTF. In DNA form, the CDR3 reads TGTGCCACCAGCAGAGCGAGGACAGGTGCCTCTGGGGCCAACGTCCTGACTTTC.

The CDR3 bases are TGTGCCACGGGTGAAGACGTTCAGCCCCAGCATTTT. Encoded protein: CATGEDVQPQHF. The chain recombines TRBV10-3 with TRBJ1-5; the D is unclear. The CDR3 length is 12 residues. Germline V gene lookup returns CDR1 ENHRY and CDR2 SYGVKD. Trimming removed 10 bases from V and 6 bases from J, with 13 bases in between.

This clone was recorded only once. CDR3 bases: TGCGCCAGCAGCTTGGCCGGGAGTTCGGCGGGGGGAACAGATACGCAGTATTTT. Protein sequence: CASSLAGSSAGGTDTQYF. This chain uses TRBV5-1 with TRBJ2-3; 8 bases agree with TRBD2. The CDR3 loop spans 18 amino acids. Trimming at V came to 0 bases and at J to 3 bases, leaving 12 bases not matched to a gene. Germline values: CDR1 SGHRS, CDR2 YFSETQ. Looking up the rest from reference TRBV5-1 and TRBJ2-3 gives the full variable domain: KAGVTQTPRYLIKTRGQQVTLSCSPISGHRSVSWYQQTPGQGLQFLFEYFSETQRNKGNFPGRFSGRQFSNSRSEMNVSTLELGDSALYLCASSLAGSSAGGTDTQYFGPGTRLTVL.

CDR3 sequence: CASSQVAGGSYEQYF. In DNA form, the CDR3 reads TGTGCCAGCAGCCAAGTAGCGGGGGGCTCCTACGAGCAGTACTTC. The genes are TRBV4-2 and TRBJ2-7, with TRBD2 matching 10 bases. There are 15 residues in the CDR3. Germline V gene sequence: CDR1 LGHNA, CDR2 YNFKEQ. V was pared by 1 base and J by 0 bases, with 0 bases of the junction left unmatched.

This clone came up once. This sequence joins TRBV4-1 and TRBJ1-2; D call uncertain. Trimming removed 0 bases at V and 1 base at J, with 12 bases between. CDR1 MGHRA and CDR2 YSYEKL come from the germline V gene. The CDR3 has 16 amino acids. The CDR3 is CASSQDRVPFNYGYTF. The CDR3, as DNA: TGCGCCAGCAGCCAAGATCGAGTACCGTTTAACTATGGCTACACCTTC.

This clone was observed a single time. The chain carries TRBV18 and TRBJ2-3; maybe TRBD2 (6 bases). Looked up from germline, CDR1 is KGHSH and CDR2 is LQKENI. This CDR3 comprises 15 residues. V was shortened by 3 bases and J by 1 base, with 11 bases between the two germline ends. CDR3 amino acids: CASSPGERGTDTQYF. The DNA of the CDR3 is TGTGCCAGCTCACCTGGCGAGCGGGGCACAGATACGCAGTATTTT.

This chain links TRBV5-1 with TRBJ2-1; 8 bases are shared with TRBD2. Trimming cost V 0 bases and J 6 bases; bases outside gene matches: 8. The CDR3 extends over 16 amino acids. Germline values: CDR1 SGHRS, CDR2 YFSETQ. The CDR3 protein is CASSLVAGPGRNEQFF. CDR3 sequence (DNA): TGCGCCAGCAGCTTGGTAGCGGGACCAGGGCGCAATGAGCAGTTCTTC.

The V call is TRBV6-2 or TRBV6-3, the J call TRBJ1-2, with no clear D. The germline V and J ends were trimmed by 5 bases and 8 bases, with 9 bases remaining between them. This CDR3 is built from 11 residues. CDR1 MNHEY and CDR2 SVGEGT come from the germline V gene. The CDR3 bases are TGTGCCAGCAGTCCCGACTTGGGCTACACCTTC. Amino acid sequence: CASSPDLGYTF.

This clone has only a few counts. The CDR3 coding sequence is TGTGCCAGCAGCCTGTTCCGGGACAGAGTTAACACCGGGGAGCTGTTTTTT. Residues: CASSLFRDRVNTGELFF. The chain couples TRBV5-6 to TRBJ2-2; 7 bases align to TRBD1. This CDR3 spans 17 amino acids. CDR1 is SGHDT, CDR2 YYEEEE, per germline. Trimming took 4 bases from V and 2 from J; bases not matched to a gene: 11.

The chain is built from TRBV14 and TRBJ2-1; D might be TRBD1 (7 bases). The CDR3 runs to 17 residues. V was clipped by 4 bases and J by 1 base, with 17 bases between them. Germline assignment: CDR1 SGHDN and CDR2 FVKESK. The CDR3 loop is CASSRLRGVISYNEQFF. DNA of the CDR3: TGTGCCAGCAGCCGCCTCAGGGGGGTCATTTCCTACAATGAGCAGTTCTTC.

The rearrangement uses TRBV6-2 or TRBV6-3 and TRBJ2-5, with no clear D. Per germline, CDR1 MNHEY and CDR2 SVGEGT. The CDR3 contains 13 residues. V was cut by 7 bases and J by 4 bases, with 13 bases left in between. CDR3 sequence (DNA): TGTGCCAGCACCCCCTGGGTAGCAGAGACCCAGTACTTC. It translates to CASTPWVAETQYF.

CDR3 DNA: TGTGCCAGCTCACCGAGGCGCGAGGGAAATGAGCAGTTCTTC. Translation gives CASSPRREGNEQFF. The J gene is TRBJ2-1, the V gene TRBV18; possibly TRBD2 for D (5 bases). In germline, CDR1 is KGHSH, CDR2 LQKENI. This CDR3 region has 14 residues. The V and J ends lost 3 bases and 7 bases respectively, with 13 bases between them.

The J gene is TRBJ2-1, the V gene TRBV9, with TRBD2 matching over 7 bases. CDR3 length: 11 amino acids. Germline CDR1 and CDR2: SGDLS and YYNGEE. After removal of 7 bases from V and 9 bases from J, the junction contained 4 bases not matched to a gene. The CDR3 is CASASGTEQFF. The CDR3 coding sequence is TGTGCCAGCGCCAGCGGGACTGAGCAGTTCTTC.

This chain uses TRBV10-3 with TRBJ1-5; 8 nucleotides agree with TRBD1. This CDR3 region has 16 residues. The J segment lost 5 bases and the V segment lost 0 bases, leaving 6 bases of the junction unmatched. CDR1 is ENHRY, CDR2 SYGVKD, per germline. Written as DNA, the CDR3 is TGTGCCATCAGTGAGTCGTTTGGACAGGGCGATCAGCCCCAGCATTTT. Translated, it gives CAISESFGQGDQPQHF.

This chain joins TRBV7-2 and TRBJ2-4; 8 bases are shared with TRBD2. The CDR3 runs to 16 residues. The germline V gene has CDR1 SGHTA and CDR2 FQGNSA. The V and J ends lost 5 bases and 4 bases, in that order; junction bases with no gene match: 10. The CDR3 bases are TGTGCCAGCAGCCCCGGGGGCGGGGGGATGAAAAACATTCAGTACTTC. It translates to CASSPGGGGMKNIQYF.

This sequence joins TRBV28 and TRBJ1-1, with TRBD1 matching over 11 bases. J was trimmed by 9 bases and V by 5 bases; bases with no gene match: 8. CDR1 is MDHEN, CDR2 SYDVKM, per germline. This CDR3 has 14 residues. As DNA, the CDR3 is TGTGCCAGCAGTCTAAATCCGGACAGGGGGCAAGCTTTCTTT. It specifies CASSLNPDRGQAFF.

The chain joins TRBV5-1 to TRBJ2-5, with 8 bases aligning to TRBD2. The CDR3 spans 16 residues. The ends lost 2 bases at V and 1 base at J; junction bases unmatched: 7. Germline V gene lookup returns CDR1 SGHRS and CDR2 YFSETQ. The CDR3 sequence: CASSFAGGGTQETQYF. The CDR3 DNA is TGCGCCAGCAGCTTCGCTGGCGGGGGGACCCAAGAGACCCAGTACTTC.

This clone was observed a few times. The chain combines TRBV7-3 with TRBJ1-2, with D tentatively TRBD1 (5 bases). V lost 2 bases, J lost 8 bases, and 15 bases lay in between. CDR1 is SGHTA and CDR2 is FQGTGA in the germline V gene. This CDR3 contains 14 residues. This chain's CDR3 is CASSLFEGARGYTF. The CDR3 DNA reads TGTGCCAGCAGCTTATTCGAAGGGGCGAGGGGCTACACCTTC.

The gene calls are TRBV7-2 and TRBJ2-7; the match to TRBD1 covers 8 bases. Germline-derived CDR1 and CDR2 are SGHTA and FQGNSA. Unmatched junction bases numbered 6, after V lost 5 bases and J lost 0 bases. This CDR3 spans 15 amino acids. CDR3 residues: CASSPQGQASYEQYF. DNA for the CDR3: TGTGCCAGCAGCCCTCAGGGACAGGCCTCCTACGAGCAGTACTTC.

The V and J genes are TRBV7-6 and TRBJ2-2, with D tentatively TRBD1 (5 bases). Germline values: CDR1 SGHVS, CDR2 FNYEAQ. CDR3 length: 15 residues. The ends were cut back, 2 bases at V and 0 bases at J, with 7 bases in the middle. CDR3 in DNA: TGTGCCAGCAGCTTAAAGACAGCGAACACCGGGGAGCTGTTTTTT. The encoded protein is CASSLKTANTGELFF.

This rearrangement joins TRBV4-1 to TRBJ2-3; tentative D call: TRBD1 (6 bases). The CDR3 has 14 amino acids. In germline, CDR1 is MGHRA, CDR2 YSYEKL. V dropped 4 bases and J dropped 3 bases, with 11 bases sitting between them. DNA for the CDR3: TGCGCCAGCAGCCGAGGACAGTTAACAGATACGCAGTATTTT. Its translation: CASSRGQLTDTQYF.

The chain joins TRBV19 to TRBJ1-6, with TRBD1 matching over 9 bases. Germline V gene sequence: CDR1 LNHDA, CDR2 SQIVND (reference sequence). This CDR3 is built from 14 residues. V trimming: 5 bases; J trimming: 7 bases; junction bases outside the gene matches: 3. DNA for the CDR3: TGTGCCAGTAGTCCGGGACAGGGAAATTCACCCCTCCACTTT. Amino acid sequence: CASSPGQGNSPLHF.